The next 24 T cell receptor beta chains were all read from a single sample in a study of T cell repertoires in cytomegalovirus infection. Using its own MiXCR run on the reads, TCRdb lists one record per CDR3 protein. In the table there are hundreds of thousands of distinct CDR3 sequences, approximately 31% of which are singletons. What these receptors recognize is not known. Sequences were derived from cultured CD8+ T cells from PBMCs, sampled from culture after CMV antigen stimulation. These receptors were obtained from a human donor in good health (CMV status not recorded). Some clones in this sample may be carry-over from other donors' samples.

The chain uses TRBV2 and TRBJ2-1, with 7 bases that match TRBD2. V lost 6 bases to trimming and J lost 4 bases; unmatched junction nucleotides: 9. The CDR3 spans 15 residues. In germline, CDR1 is SNHLY, CDR2 FYNNEI. The CDR3 bases are TGTGCCAGCAGCCCCGAGAGCGGGGATTACAATGAGCAGTTCTTC. It codes for CASSPESGDYNEQFF.

Comment on this clonotype: One end of the junction fails to match germline, which may point to a read error. The chain uses TRBV27 and TRBJ2-5, with 10 positions matching TRBD1. The CDR3 covers 16 residues. Germline loops: CDR1 MNHEY, CDR2 SMNVEV (reference sequence). The CDR3: CASSFRQGAIQETQYF. The CDR3 nucleotides read TGTGCCAGTAGTTTCCGACAGGGGGCTATCCAAGAGACCCAGTACTTC.

The chain joins TRBV11-2 to TRBJ2-1; 14 nucleotides line up with TRBD2. With V trimmed by 4 bases and J by 8 bases, 7 bases remained unmatched. The CDR3 is 16 amino acids. From germline, CDR1 is SGHAT and CDR2 FQNNGV. In DNA form, the CDR3 reads TGTGCCAGCAGCTGGACTAGCGGGGGGCCCGTCTATGAGCAGTTCTTC. Protein sequence: CASSWTSGGPVYEQFF.

This clonotype was seen at least ten times. This chain joins TRBV7-6 and TRBJ1-1; D is unclear. CDR3 length equals 12 residues. Germline-derived CDR1 and CDR2 are SGHVS and FNYEAQ. V shed 6 bases and J shed 1 base, with 6 bases lying between them. CDR3 protein: CASRGPNTEAFF. For the CDR3, the DNA is TGTGCCAGCAGAGGGCCGAACACTGAAGCTTTCTTT. The full variable domain, with the rest looked up from reference TRBV7-6 and TRBJ1-1, is GAGVSQSPRYKVTKRGQDVALRCDPISGHVSLYWYRQALGQGPEFLTYFNYEAQQDKSGLPNDRFSAERPEGSISTLTIQRTEQRDSAMYRCASRGPNTEAFFGQGTRLTVV.

The genes are TRBV27 and TRBJ2-2, with 7 bases matching TRBD1. Germline CDR1 is MNHEY and CDR2 is SMNVEV (reference sequence). J was trimmed by 5 bases and V by 4 bases; bases with no gene match: 13. The length of the CDR3 is 17 residues. CDR3 in amino acids: CASSSLRTGPGTGELFF. The CDR3 coding sequence is TGTGCCAGCAGTTCCCTTCGGACAGGCCCGGGGACCGGGGAGCTGTTTTTT.

V usage is TRBV25-1 and J usage is TRBJ1-1; TRBD1 agrees at 7 bases. The V gene end was trimmed by 5 bases and the J gene end by 1 base; junction bases not matched to a gene: 10. The CDR3 runs to 16 residues. Germline CDR1 reads MGHDK; CDR2 reads SYGVNS. This CDR3 reads CASSRKRGGPNTEAFF. CDR3 bases: TGTGCCAGCAGTCGAAAGAGAGGGGGCCCGAACACTGAAGCTTTCTTT.

This rearrangement joins TRBV20-1 to TRBJ2-3; D is unresolved. Germline-derived CDR1 and CDR2 are DFQATT and SNEGSKA (reference sequence). The V and J ends lost 3 bases and 1 base respectively, with 11 bases between them. The length of the CDR3 is 14 residues. The CDR3 reads CSARDHARTDTQYF. The CDR3 nucleotides read TGCAGTGCTAGGGACCACGCCCGCACAGATACGCAGTATTTT.

This clonotype was counted between two and nine times. The chain uses TRBV7-9 and TRBJ2-5, with 13 nucleotides matching TRBD2. CDR1 SEHNR and CDR2 FQNEAQ come from the germline V gene (reference sequence). CDR3 size: 17 residues. The J segment lost 1 base and the V segment lost 3 bases, leaving 5 bases of the junction unmatched. For the CDR3, the DNA is TGTGCCAGCAGCTTGGGGACTAGCGGGGTATTCCAAGAGACCCAGTACTTC. Its translation: CASSLGTSGVFQETQYF.

The chain employs TRBV11-3 and TRBJ2-5, with 12 bases fitting TRBD2. With 4 bases clipped from V and 3 bases from J, the junction kept 3 bases outside the gene matches. Germline V gene sequence: CDR1 SGHNT, CDR2 YENEEA. The CDR3 runs to 15 residues. Here the CDR3 reads CASSSSGGAEETQYF. The CDR3 region has the DNA TGTGCCAGCAGCTCTAGCGGGGGGGCGGAAGAGACCCAGTACTTC.

This clonotype was detected a few times. The chain has TRBV6-1 and TRBJ2-1; 7 nucleotides line up with TRBD1. There are 14 residues in the CDR3. From germline, CDR1 is MNHNS and CDR2 SASEGT. The V gene end was trimmed by 2 bases and the J gene end by 5 bases; junction bases not matched to a gene: 3. The DNA of the CDR3 is TGTGCCAGCAGTGAAACAGGGGTCCACAATGAGCAGTTCTTC. This sequence encodes CASSETGVHNEQFF.

This clonotype was observed many times. The chain has TRBV3-1 and TRBJ1-2; D remains unclear. V lost 0 bases and J lost 3, with 11 bases in between. In germline, CDR1 is LGHDT, CDR2 YNNKEL (reference sequence). The length of the CDR3 is 15 residues. CDR3 DNA sequence: TGTGCCAGCAGCCAAGAGTCGGGGATATACTATGGCTACACCTTC. Amino acid sequence: CASSQESGIYYGYTF. Full variable domain (outside the CDR3, taken from reference TRBV3-1 and TRBJ1-2): DTAVSQTPKYLVTQMGNDKSIKCEQNLGHDTMYWYKQDSKKFLKIMFSYNNKELIINETVPNRFSPKSPDKAHLNLHINSLELGDSAVYFCASSQESGIYYGYTFGSGTRLTVV.

This chain links TRBV12-3 or TRBV12-4 with TRBJ2-7, with 10 bases matching TRBD1. The CDR3 contains 13 residues. The CDR3 DNA sequence: TGTGCTACCGGGACAGGGGAAGCCTACGAGCAGTACTTC. It translates to CATGTGEAYEQYF.

This clonotype was seen at least ten times. CDR3 DNA sequence: TGTGCCAGCAGCCTGAACCGCTATGGAGGCACAGATACGCAGTATTTT. It specifies CASSLNRYGGTDTQYF. The chain employs TRBV7-2 and TRBJ2-3; D is uncertain. This CDR3 has 16 residues. With 5 bases removed from V and 1 base from J, the gap between germline ends came to 16 bases. Germline loops: CDR1 SGHTA, CDR2 FQGNSA.

The chain combines TRBV19 with TRBJ2-1, with 14 bases lining up with TRBD2. V shed 5 bases and J 9 bases; nucleotides not matched to a gene: 6. CDR3 length: 15 residues. The germline CDR1 and CDR2 sequences are LNHDA and SQIVND (reference sequence). This CDR3 is CASSWTSGGYGEQFF. CDR3 DNA sequence: TGTGCCAGTAGTTGGACTAGCGGGGGGTATGGTGAGCAGTTCTTC.

The chain joins TRBV7-9 to TRBJ2-1, with D hard to call. Germline V gene data show CDR1 as SEHNR and CDR2 as FQNEAQ (reference sequence). Trimming left V 4 bases short and J 4 bases short, with 14 bases between. This CDR3 has 15 amino acids. The CDR3 DNA follows: TGTGCCAGCAGCTCCTCGACTTCCAATTACAATGAGCAGTTCTTC. This sequence encodes CASSSSTSNYNEQFF.

The chain links TRBV7-9 to TRBJ1-1; D not resolved. There are 11 residues in the CDR3. Germline assignment: CDR1 SEHNR and CDR2 FQNEAQ (reference sequence). The V end lost 5 bases, the J end lost 8 bases, and 9 bases lay between the germline ends. In DNA, the CDR3 is TGTGCCAGCAGCAAGGTGGGGGAAGCTTTCTTT. Translated, it gives CASSKVGEAFF. Combining the CDR3 with reference TRBV7-9 and TRBJ1-1 gives the whole variable domain DTGVSQNPRHKITKRGQNVTFRCDPISEHNRLYWYRQTLGQGPEFLTYFQNEAQLEKSRLLSDRFSAERPKGSFSTLEIQRTEQGDSAMYLCASSKVGEAFFGQGTRLTVV.

The J gene is TRBJ2-2, the V gene TRBV28; D might be TRBD1 (6 bases). Trimming shortened V by 1 base and J by 0 bases, and 12 bases separated the two germline ends. CDR1 MDHEN and CDR2 SYDVKM come from the germline V gene. The CDR3 is 17 amino acids. CDR3: CASSLFEGHANTGELFF. CDR3 bases: TGTGCCAGCAGTTTATTCGAGGGACACGCGAACACCGGGGAGCTGTTTTTT.

This clonotype was observed a few times. V and J are TRBV7-9 and TRBJ1-1, with D possibly TRBD1 on 6 matching bases. The CDR3 extends over 19 amino acids. The germline V gene encodes CDR1 SEHNR and CDR2 FQNEAQ (reference sequence). Deletions cut 1 base from V and 4 bases from J, with 25 bases between. The CDR3 DNA reads TGTGCCAGCAGCTTAGACGCGACTTCTAAAGGACAGTTGCTCACTGAAGCTTTCTTT. This codes for CASSLDATSKGQLLTEAFF.

The V and J genes are TRBV19 and TRBJ1-6; D ambiguous. V dropped 6 bases and J dropped 8 bases, with 11 bases sitting between them. This CDR3 has 13 amino acids. Germline V lookup: CDR1 LNHDA, CDR2 SQIVND (reference sequence). CDR3 nucleotide sequence: TGTGCCAGTAGGTGGGGAGGTGATTCACCCCTCCACTTT. This sequence encodes CASRWGGDSPLHF.

The chain uses TRBV27 and TRBJ2-5, with 8 nucleotides matching TRBD1. In germline, CDR1 is MNHEY, CDR2 SMNVEV (reference sequence). Trimming cost V 2 bases and J 6 bases; bases outside gene matches: 5. The CDR3 covers 14 residues. The CDR3 DNA sequence: TGTGCCAGCAGTTTAGAGACAGGGGCCAAGACCCAGTACTTC. This codes for CASSLETGAKTQYF.

The CDR3 loop is CASSLAGRLPTF. The CDR3 DNA follows: TGTGCCAGCAGCTTAGCTGGCAGACTACCGACCTTC. V and J are TRBV13 and TRBJ1-2; D call uncertain. CDR3 length: 12 amino acids. Germline V gene data show CDR1 as PRHDT and CDR2 as FYEKMQ (reference sequence). V lost 1 base and J 14 bases, leaving 14 bases between the germline ends.

The chain employs TRBV6-2 or TRBV6-3 and TRBJ1-2, with D hard to call. Germline V gene data show CDR1 as MNHEY and CDR2 as SVGEGT. Trimming removed 2 bases from V and 0 bases from J, with 13 bases in between. The CDR3 totals 16 residues. The CDR3 coding sequence is TGTGCCAGCAGTTACCCCTCGGGCGATACTAACTATGGCTACACCTTC. This translates into CASSYPSGDTNYGYTF.

This clonotype was counted only a few times. V and J are TRBV27 and TRBJ2-7; D is undetermined. This CDR3 has 14 amino acids. V shed 2 bases and J shed 3 bases, with 11 bases lying between them. Germline V CDR1 and CDR2: MNHEY, SMNVEV (reference sequence). Here the CDR3 DNA reads TGTGCCAGCAGTTTAAGAGGTGGGATCTACGAGCAGTACGTC. This sequence encodes CASSLRGGIYEQYV.

This clonotype was recorded many times. The rearrangement joins TRBV7-6 to TRBJ1-1, with D hard to call. Germline loops: CDR1 SGHVS, CDR2 FNYEAQ. The V gene lost 3 bases and the J gene lost 3 bases, with 8 bases spanning the gap. This CDR3 has 13 residues. CDR3 protein: CASSLAKDTEAFF. The CDR3 nucleotides read TGTGCCAGCAGCTTGGCCAAAGACACTGAAGCTTTCTTT.